This T cell receptor beta chain was documented in a study of blood T cell repertoires in COVID-19. Looking at the study overall: The United States, Italy and Spain were the sources of the acute and convalescent COVID-19 samples. The analysed material was cDNA or gDNA that came from T cells, B-cell-depleted T cells, or PBMCs.

As processed by the authors: Using reference gene primer amplification, nucleated cell counts were estimated. Libraries were prepared by immunoSEQ multiplex PCR; TCRdb keeps only in-frame clonotypes and omits some of them. The DNA gave D and trimming, while V, J and clone size come from that table. Of 100,000 to 150,000 clones detected, around 76% appear once; the ten largest clones hold around 5.9%. The germline V gene encodes CDR1 MRHNA and CDR2 SNTAGT. The CDR3 extends over 15 amino acids. J lost 7 bases, V lost 0 bases, and 6 bases had no gene match. The TCR sequence derives from a man between 60 and 70 years old with acute or convalescent COVID-19. This sequence joins TRBV6-4 and TRBJ2-1; 7 bases line up with TRBD2. The sequencing sample was made of peripheral blood. The CDR3 nucleotides are TGTGCCAGCAGTGACTCTGGGGGAGGGGTGAATGAGCAGTTCTTC. Translation gives CASSDSGGGVNEQFF.